What follows are 9 T cell receptor beta chains derived from one specimen sequenced in a study of beta chain features in type 1 diabetes. Overall study findings and caveats: All four CD4+ subsets of Type 1 diabetes patients contained TCRB CDR3s that were moderately but significantly shorter.

Their cognate antigens are unknown. Reverse transcription of all isolated RNA meant that expressed TCRB transcripts were sequenced. Sequencing used immunoSEQ multiplex PCR; TCRdb keeps in-frame clones, though not all of them. This repertoire shows nearly 700,000 clones, under 15% found once; its top ten account for approximately 0.022%. Material for sequencing was naive CD4+ T cells from blood. The receptors were gathered from a young man with type 1 diabetes.

V usage is TRBV9 and J usage is TRBJ2-1; TRBD1 or TRBD2 may be the D gene (6 bases each). Trimming left V 4 bases short and J 8 bases short, with 19 bases between. CDR1 SGDLS and CDR2 YYNGEE come from the germline V gene. This CDR3 spans 15 amino acids. CDR3 region: CASSPTSWGAHEQFF. Written as DNA, the CDR3 is TGTGCCAGCAGCCCCACTTCTTGGGGGGCGCATGAGCAGTTCTTC.

The rearrangement uses TRBV30 and TRBJ1-2, with D hard to call. The germline V gene has CDR1 GTSNPN and CDR2 SVGIG (reference sequence). CDR3 length: 11 residues. V was shortened by 1 base and J by 10 bases, with 10 bases between the two germline ends. The CDR3 loop is CAWSAPVVYTF. CDR3 nucleotides: TGTGCCTGGAGTGCCCCCGTGGTCTACACCTTC.

In this sample, this clone turned up a few times. The chain is built from TRBV6-5 and TRBJ1-4; D unclear. Germline V gene sequence: CDR1 MNHEY, CDR2 SVGAGI. Trimming removed 0 bases at V and 6 bases at J, with 11 bases between. The CDR3 is made up of 15 amino acids. CDR3 residues: CASSYSMGRDEKLFF. In nucleotides, the CDR3 is TGTGCCAGCAGTTACTCGATGGGGAGGGATGAAAAACTGTTTTTT.

V is TRBV28 and J is TRBJ2-7; 7 bases are shared with TRBD1. This CDR3 has 15 residues. Germline V gene data show CDR1 as MDHEN and CDR2 as SYDVKM. Germline trimming cut 3 bases from V and 7 bases from J; bases unmatched to any gene: 12. The CDR3 region has the DNA TGTGCCAGCAGTTTGACCGAGACAGGGATCCGAGAGCAGTACTTC. This gives the protein CASSLTETGIREQYF. Combining the CDR3 with reference TRBV28 and TRBJ2-7 gives the whole variable domain DVKVTQSSRYLVKRTGEKVFLECVQDMDHENMFWYRQDPGLGLRLIYFSYDVKMKEKGDIPEGYSVSREKKERFSLILESASTNQTSMYLCASSLTETGIREQYFGPGTRLTVT.

In this sample, this clone turned up a few times. V gene TRBV30 combines with J gene TRBJ1-4; no clear D gene. This CDR3 has 15 amino acids. V shed 0 bases and J shed 4 bases, with 12 bases lying between them. Germline CDR1 and CDR2: GTSNPN and SVGIG (reference sequence). This CDR3 is CAWSVPRSFNEKLFF. Written as DNA, the CDR3 is TGTGCCTGGAGTGTCCCGCGGAGCTTTAATGAAAAACTGTTTTTT.

The rearrangement joins TRBV30 to TRBJ1-5; no clear D gene. The germline V gene encodes CDR1 GTSNPN and CDR2 SVGIG (reference sequence). Trimming took off 0 bases at V and 2 bases at J, with 14 bases between the two ends. The CDR3 consists of 16 residues. CDR3 region: CAWSVDYSGGNQPQHF. The CDR3 coding sequence is TGTGCCTGGAGTGTCGACTACTCTGGGGGCAATCAGCCCCAGCATTTT.

CDR3 region: CASSLRSGGGNTDTQYF. The CDR3 DNA reads TGTGCCAGCAGCTTACGGTCTGGCGGGGGGAACACAGATACGCAGTATTTT. The J gene is TRBJ2-3, the V gene TRBV11-2, with TRBD2 identical over 8 bases. With 2 bases clipped from V and 2 bases from J, the junction kept 9 bases outside the gene matches. Germline-derived CDR1 and CDR2 are SGHAT and FQNNGV. CDR3 length equals 17 residues.

The V call is TRBV5-1, the J call TRBJ2-7; weak D call: TRBD2 (6 bases). The CDR3 is 14 residues long. The ends were cut back, 6 bases at V and 0 bases at J, with 13 bases in the middle. Germline-derived CDR1 and CDR2 are SGHRS and YFSETQ. Written as DNA, the CDR3 is TGCGCCAGCACCTCTCGGGACTCCTCCTACGAGCAGTACTTC. It codes for CASTSRDSSYEQYF.

This clone was recorded a few times. The genes are TRBV15 and TRBJ1-6; possible D gene TRBD1, 6 bases. The V and J ends lost 0 bases and 7 bases respectively, with 10 bases between them. This CDR3 region has 15 residues. Germline V gives CDR1 LNHNV, CDR2 YYDKDF (reference sequence). CDR3 in DNA: TGTGCCACCAGCAGAGAAGACAGGCAAAATTCACCCCTCCACTTT. It translates to CATSREDRQNSPLHF.